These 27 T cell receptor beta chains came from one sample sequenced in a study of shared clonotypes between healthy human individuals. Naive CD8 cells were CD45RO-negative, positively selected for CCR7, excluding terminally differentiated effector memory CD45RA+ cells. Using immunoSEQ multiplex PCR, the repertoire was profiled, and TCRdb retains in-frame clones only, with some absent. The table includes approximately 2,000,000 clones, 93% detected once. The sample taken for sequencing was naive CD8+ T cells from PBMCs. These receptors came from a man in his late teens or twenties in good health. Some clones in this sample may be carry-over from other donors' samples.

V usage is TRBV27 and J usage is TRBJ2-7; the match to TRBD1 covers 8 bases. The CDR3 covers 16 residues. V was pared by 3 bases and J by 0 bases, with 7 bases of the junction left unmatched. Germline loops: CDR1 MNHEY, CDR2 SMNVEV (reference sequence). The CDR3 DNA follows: TGTGCCAGCAGTTTGTATGCAGGGGGCAACTCCTACGAGCAGTACTTC. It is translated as CASSLYAGGNSYEQYF.

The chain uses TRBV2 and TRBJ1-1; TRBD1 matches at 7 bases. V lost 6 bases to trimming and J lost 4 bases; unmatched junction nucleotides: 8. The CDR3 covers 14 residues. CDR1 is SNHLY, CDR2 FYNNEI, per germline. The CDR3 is CASRGTTGTTEAFF. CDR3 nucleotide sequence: TGTGCCAGCAGAGGAACGACAGGGACCACTGAAGCTTTCTTT.

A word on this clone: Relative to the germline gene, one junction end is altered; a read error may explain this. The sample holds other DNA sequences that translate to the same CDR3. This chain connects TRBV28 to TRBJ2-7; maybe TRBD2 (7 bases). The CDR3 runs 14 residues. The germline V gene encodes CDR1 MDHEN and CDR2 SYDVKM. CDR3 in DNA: TGTGCCAGCAGTCAGACCCCGGGGGGCTACGAGCAGTATTTC. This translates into CASSQTPGGYEQYF.

The CDR3 reads CASSYSIVSYNEQFF. CDR3 in DNA: TGTGCCAGCAGTTACTCAATAGTCTCCTACAATGAGCAGTTCTTC. J is TRBJ2-1 and V is TRBV6-6; no clear D gene. Per the germline V gene, CDR1 is MNHNY and CDR2 is SVGAGI (reference sequence). Between the trimmed V and J ends, which lost 0 bases and 0 bases, there was a span of 6 bases. This CDR3 has 15 residues.

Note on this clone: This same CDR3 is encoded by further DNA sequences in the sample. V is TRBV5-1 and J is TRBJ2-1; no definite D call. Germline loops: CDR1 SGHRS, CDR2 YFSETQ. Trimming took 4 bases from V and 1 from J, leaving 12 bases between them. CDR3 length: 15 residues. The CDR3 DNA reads TGCGCCAGCAGCCCCGGCCTGGCTTCCTACAATGAGCAGTTCTTC. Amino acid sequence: CASSPGLASYNEQFF.

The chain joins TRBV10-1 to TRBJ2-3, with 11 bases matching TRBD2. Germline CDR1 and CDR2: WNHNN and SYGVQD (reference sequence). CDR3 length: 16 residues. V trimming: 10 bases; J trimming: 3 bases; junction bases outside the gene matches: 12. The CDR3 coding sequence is TGCGCCACCCTACCTAGCGGGAGGCTTCGGACAGATACGCAGTATTTT. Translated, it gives CATLPSGRLRTDTQYF.

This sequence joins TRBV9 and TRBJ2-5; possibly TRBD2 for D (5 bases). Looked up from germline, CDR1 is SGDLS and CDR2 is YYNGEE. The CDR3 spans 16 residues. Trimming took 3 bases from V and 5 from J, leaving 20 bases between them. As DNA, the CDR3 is TGTGCCAGCAGCGAATACGGGGATACTGGAGTGGAGACCCAGTACTTC. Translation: CASSEYGDTGVETQYF.

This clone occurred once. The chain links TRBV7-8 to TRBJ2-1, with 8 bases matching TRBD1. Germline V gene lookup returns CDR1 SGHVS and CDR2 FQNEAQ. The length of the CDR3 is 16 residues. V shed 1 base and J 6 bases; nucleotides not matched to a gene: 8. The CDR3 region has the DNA TGTGCCAGCAGCTTAGTTGGGACAGGCTTTGGCAATGAGCAGTTCTTC. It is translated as CASSLVGTGFGNEQFF. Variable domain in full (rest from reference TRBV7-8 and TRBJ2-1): GAGVSQSPRYKVAKRGQDVALRCDPISGHVSLFWYQQALGQGPEFLTYFQNEAQLDKSGLPSDRFFAERPEGSVSTLKIQRTQQEDSAVYLCASSLVGTGFGNEQFFGPGTRLTVL.

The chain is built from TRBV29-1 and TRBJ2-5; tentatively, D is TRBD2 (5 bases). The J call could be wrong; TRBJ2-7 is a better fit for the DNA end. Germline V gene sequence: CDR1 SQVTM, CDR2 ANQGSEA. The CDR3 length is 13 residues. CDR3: CSVDSSPNNEQYF. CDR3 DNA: TGCAGCGTGGACTCCTCACCGAACAACGAGCAGTACTTC.

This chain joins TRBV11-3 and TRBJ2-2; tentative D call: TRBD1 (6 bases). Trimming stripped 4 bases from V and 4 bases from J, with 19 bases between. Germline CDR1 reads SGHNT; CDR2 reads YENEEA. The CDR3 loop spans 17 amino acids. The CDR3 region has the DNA TGTGCCAGCAGCTCTCGATTGGGGGCGTTGGGCACCGGGGAGCTGTTTTTT. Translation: CASSSRLGALGTGELFF.

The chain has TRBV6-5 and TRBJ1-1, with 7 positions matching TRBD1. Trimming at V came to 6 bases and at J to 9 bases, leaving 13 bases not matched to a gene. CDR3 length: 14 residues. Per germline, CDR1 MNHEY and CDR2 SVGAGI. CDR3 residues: CASSYRTGGAKAFF. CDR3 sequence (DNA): TGTGCCAGCAGCTATCGGACAGGAGGAGCGAAAGCTTTCTTT.

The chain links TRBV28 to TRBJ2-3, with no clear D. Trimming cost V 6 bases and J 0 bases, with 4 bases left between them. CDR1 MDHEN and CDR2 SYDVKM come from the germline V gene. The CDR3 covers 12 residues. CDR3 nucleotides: TGTGCCAGCAGGATAAGCACAGATACGCAGTATTTT. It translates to CASRISTDTQYF.

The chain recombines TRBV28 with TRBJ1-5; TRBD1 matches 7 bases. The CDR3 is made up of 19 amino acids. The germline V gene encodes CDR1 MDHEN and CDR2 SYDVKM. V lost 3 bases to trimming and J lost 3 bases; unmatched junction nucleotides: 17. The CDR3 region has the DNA TGTGCCAGCAGTTTGATGGCGACGATGACAGGGCGTCTCAATCAGCCCCAGCATTTT. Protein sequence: CASSLMATMTGRLNQPQHF.

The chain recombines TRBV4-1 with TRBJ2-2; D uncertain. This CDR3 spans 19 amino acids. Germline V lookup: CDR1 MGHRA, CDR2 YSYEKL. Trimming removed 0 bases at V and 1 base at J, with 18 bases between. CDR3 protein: CASSQDITVYSLNTGELFF. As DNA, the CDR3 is TGCGCCAGCAGCCAAGATATCACTGTTTACTCCCTGAACACCGGGGAGCTGTTTTTT.

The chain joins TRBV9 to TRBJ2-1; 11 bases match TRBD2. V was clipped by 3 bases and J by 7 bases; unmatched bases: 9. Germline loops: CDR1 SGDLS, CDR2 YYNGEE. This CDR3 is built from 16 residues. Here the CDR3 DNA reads TGTGCCAGCAGCGCCCCACTAGCGGGAGTAGGTAATGAGCAGTTCTTC. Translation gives CASSAPLAGVGNEQFF.

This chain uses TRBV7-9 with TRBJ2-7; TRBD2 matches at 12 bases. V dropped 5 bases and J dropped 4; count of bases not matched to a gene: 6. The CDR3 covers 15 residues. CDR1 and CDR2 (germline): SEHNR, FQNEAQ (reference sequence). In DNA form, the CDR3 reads TGTGCCAGCAGCATGACTAGCGGGAGAGGATACGAGCAGTACTTC. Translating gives CASSMTSGRGYEQYF.

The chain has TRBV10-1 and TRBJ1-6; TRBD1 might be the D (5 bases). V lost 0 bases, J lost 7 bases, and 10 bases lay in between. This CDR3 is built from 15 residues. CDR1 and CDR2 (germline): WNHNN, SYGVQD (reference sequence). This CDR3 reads CASSESSGINSPLHF. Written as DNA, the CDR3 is TGCGCCAGCAGTGAGTCGTCAGGGATAAATTCACCCCTCCACTTT.

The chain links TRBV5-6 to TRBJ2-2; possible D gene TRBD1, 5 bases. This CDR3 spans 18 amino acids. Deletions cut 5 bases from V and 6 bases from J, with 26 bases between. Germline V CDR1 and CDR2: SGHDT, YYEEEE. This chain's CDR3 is CASSYRWGSHTMAGELFF. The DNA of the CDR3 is TGTGCCAGCAGTTATCGATGGGGCTCCCACACAATGGCCGGGGAGCTGTTTTTT.

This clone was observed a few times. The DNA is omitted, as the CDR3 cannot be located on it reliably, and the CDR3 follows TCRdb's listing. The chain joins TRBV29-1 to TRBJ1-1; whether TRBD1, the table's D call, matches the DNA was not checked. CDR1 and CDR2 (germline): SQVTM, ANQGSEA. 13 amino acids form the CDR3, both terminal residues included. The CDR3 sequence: CSVRARVNTEAFF.

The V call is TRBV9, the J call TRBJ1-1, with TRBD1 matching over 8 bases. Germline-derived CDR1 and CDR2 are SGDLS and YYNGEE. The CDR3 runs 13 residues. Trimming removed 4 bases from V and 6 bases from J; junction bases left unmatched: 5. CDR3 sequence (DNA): TGTGCCAGCAGCCCAACAGGGGGGGCTGAAGCTTTCTTT. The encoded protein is CASSPTGGAEAFF.

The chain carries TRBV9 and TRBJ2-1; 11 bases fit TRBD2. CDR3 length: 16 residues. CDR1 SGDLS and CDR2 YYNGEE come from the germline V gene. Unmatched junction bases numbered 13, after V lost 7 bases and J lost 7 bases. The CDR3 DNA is TGTGCCAGCGCCCGAGGACTAGCGGGTGTGAATAATGAGCAGTTCTTC. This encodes CASARGLAGVNNEQFF. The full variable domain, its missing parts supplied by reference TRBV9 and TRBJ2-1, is DSGVTQTPKHLITATGQRVTLRCSPRSGDLSVYWYQQSLDQGLQFLIQYYNGEERAKGNILERFSAQQFPDLHSELNLSSLELGDSALYFCASARGLAGVNNEQFFGPGTRLTVL.

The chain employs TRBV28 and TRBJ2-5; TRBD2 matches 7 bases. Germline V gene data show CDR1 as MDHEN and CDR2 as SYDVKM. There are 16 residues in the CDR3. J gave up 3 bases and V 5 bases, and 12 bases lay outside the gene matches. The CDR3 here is CASSGPGRGLEETQYF. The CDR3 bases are TGTGCCAGCAGTGGTCCGGGGAGGGGACTGGAAGAGACCCAGTACTTC.

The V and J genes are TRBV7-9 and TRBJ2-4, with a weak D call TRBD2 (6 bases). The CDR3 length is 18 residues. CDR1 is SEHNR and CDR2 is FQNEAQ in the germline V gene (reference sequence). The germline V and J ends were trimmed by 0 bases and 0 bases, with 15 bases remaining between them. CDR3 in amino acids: CASSLAGISGVAKNIQYF. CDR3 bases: TGTGCCAGCAGCTTAGCTGGGATTAGCGGAGTAGCCAAAAACATTCAGTACTTC.

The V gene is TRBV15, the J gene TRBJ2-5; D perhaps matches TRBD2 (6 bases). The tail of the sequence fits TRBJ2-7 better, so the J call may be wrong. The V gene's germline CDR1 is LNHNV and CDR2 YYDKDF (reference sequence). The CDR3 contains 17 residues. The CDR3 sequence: CATSTTRAGPYSYEQYF. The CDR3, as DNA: TGTGCCACCAGCACCACGAGGGCGGGACCCTACTCCTACGAGCAGTACTTC.

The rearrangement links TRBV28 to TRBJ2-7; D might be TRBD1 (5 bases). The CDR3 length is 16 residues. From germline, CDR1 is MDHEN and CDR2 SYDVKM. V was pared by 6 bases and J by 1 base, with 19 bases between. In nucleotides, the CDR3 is TGTGCCAGCAGCATTGGCCCGGACACCTTTTCCTACGAGCAGTACTTC. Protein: CASSIGPDTFSYEQYF.

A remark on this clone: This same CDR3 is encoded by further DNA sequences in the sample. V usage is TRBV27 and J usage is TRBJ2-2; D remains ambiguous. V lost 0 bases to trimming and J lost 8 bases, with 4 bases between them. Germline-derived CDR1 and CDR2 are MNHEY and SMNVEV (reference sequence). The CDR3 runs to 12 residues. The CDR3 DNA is TGTGCCAGCAGTTTATCAAGGGGGGAGCTGTTTTTT. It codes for CASSLSRGELFF.

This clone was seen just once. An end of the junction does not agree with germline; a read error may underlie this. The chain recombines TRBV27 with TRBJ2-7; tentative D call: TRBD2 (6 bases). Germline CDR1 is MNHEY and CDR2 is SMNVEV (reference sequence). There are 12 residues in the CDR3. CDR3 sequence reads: CPGGVGAGEQYF. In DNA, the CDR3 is TGCCCTGGGGGAGTTGGGGCGGGGGAGCAGTACTTC.